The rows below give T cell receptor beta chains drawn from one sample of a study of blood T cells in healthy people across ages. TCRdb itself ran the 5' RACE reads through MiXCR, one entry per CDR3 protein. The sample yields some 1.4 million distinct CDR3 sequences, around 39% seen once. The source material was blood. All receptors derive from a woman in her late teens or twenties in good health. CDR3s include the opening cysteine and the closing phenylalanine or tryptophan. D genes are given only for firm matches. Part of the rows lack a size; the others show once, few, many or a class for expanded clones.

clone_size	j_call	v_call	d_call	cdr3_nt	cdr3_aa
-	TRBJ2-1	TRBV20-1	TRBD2	TGCAGTGCAAATTCGGCGGGAGCGAATGAGCAGTTCTTC	CSANSAGANEQFF
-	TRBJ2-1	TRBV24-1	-	TGTGCCACCAGTGACTTGCCTGGGGCCCGGGTTGAGCAGTTCTTC	CATSDLPGARVEQFF
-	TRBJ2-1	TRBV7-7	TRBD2	TGTGCCAGCAGCTTAGGTGTAACTAGCGGATACAATGAGCAGTTCTTC	CASSLGVTSGYNEQFF
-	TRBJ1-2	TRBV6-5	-	TGTGCCAGCAATGTACTCCGGACCGCCACGCATTATGGCTACACCTTC	CASNVLRTATHYGYTF
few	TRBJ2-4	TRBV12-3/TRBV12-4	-	TGTGCCAGCAGTTTAGGGTCCGGGCGGGACATTCAGTACTTC	CASSLGSGRDIQYF
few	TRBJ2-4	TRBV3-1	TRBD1	TGTGCCAGCAGCCAAGGCTCGACAGGGTTGGACATTCAGTACTTC	CASSQGSTGLDIQYF
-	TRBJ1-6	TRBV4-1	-	TGCGCCAGCAGCCCACAGGGCGGGAATTCACCCCCCCACTTT	CASSPQGGNSPPHF
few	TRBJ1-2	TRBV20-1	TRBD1	TGCAGTGCTGCCCGGACAGGGGCCCTAGGGGATGGCTACACCTTC	CSAARTGALGDGYTF
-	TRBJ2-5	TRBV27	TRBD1	TGTGCCAGCAGTTTGGGGACAGACTCATTACAAGAGACCCAGTACTTC	CASSLGTDSLQETQYF
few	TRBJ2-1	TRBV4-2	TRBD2	TGTGCCAGCAGCCAAGATAGCGGGGGGGCCAATGAGCAGTTCTTC	CASSQDSGGANEQFF
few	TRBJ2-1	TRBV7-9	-	TGTGCCAGCAGCTCCCCCGCAAAGGCTCCCGGCGAGCAGTTCTTC	CASSSPAKAPGEQFF
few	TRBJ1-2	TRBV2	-	TGTGCCAGCAGTGCCCATACTGGACCCGGCTACACCTTC	CASSAHTGPGYTF
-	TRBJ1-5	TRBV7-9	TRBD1	TGTGCCAGCAGCTGGGGACCGACAGGGGGTTATAATCAGCCCCAGCATTTT	CASSWGPTGGYNQPQHF
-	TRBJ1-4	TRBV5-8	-	TGTGCCAGCAGCCCCACGTGGTACGGGGAACTGTTTTTT	CASSPTWYGELFF
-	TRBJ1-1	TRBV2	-	TGTGCCAGCAGTGATGAAGGGACAAACACTGAAGCTTTCTTT	CASSDEGTNTEAFF
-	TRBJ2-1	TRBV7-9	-	TGTGCCAGCAGCATTAGCGTCGGTGAGCAGTTCTTC	CASSISVGEQFF
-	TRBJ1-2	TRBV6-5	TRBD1	TGTGCCAGCAGAAGGACAGGCACCTATGGCTACACCTTC	CASRRTGTYGYTF
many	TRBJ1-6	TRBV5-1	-	TGCGCCAGCAGCCCGACGGGGAATAATTCACCCCTCCACTTT	CASSPTGNNSPLHF
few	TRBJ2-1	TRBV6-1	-	TGTGCCAGCAGTGAAGCCCCACAGGCCTACAATGAGCAGTTCTTC	CASSEAPQAYNEQFF
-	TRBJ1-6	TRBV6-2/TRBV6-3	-	TGTGCCAGCAGTTACACCCCTGGGGGGGAAAATTCACCCCTCCACTTT	CASSYTPGGENSPLHF
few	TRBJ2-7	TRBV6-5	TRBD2	TGTGCCAGCAGCACCGGGACTAGCGGGAGTTACAATGAGCAGTACTTC	CASSTGTSGSYNEQYF
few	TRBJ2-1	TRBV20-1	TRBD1	TGCAGTGCTAGAGCCTATCGGACAGGGAACAATGAGCAGTTCTTC	CSARAYRTGNNEQFF
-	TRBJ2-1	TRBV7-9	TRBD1	TGTGCCACCCGGACAGGATCGAGCCCCTACAATGAGCAGTTCTTC	CATRTGSSPYNEQFF
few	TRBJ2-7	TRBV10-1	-	TGCGCCAACCGGGACGTCTCCTACGAGCAGTACTTC	CANRDVSYEQYF
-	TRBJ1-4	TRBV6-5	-	TGTGCCAGCAGTTGGGATGGGGATTCTAATGAAAAACTGTTTTTT	CASSWDGDSNEKLFF
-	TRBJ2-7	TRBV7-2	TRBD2	TGTGCCAGCAGCCCCCGGACTAGCGGGGGCTCCTACAATGAGCAGTACTTC	CASSPRTSGGSYNEQYF
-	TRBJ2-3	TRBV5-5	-	TGTGCCAGCAGCTCCCGGGTTGGCGGGGCAGATACGCAGTATTTT	CASSSRVGGADTQYF
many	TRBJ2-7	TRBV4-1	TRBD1	TGCGCCAGCAGCCAAGATGGCGGGACAGGCTCCTACGAGCAGTACTTC	CASSQDGGTGSYEQYF
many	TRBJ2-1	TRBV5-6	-	TGTGCCAGCAGCTTGGGGGGACCAAGCAATCCGAATGAGCAGTTCTTC	CASSLGGPSNPNEQFF
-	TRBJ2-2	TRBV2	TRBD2	TGTGCCAGCACTGAGGGAGGGACTCCCGCCTCCGGGGAGCTGTTTTTT	CASTEGGTPASGELFF
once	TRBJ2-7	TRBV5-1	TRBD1	TGCGCCAGCAGCTTGAGCCAGGGGGATGGCTACGAGCAGTACTTC	CASSLSQGDGYEQYF
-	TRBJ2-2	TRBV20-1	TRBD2	TGCAGTGCCACCCGGCTAGCGGGAGGTGGATCCGACACCGGGGAGCTGTTTTTT	CSATRLAGGGSDTGELFF
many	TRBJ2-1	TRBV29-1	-	TGCAGCGCCCGGCTCAATGAGCAGTTCTTC	CSARLNEQFF
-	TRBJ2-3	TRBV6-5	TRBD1	TGTGCCAGCAGTTACGGGTTGCCGGGACAGGGTGTTACAGATACGCAGTATTTT	CASSYGLPGQGVTDTQYF
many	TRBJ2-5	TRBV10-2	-	TGCGCCAGCAGTGAATATGAGACCCAGTACTTC	CASSEYETQYF
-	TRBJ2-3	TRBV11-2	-	TGTACCAGCAGCTTAGTATATCTACAGGGAGGAGATACGCAGTATTTT	CTSSLVYLQGGDTQYF
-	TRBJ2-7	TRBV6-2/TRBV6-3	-	TGTGCCAGTTGGACTGGCGGGTACGAGCAGTACTTC	CASWTGGYEQYF
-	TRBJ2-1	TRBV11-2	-	TGTGCCAGCACCTTGGGGTGGCGTTCACTACCCTACAATGAGCAGTTCTTC	CASTLGWRSLPYNEQFF
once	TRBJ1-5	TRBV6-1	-	TGTGCCAGCAGTGCGTTTCGGGATACAAGTCAGCCCCAGCATTTT	CASSAFRDTSQPQHF
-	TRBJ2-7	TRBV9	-	TGTGCCAGCAGCGGTCCAGCGGATAGCTCCTACGAGCAGTACTTC	CASSGPADSSYEQYF